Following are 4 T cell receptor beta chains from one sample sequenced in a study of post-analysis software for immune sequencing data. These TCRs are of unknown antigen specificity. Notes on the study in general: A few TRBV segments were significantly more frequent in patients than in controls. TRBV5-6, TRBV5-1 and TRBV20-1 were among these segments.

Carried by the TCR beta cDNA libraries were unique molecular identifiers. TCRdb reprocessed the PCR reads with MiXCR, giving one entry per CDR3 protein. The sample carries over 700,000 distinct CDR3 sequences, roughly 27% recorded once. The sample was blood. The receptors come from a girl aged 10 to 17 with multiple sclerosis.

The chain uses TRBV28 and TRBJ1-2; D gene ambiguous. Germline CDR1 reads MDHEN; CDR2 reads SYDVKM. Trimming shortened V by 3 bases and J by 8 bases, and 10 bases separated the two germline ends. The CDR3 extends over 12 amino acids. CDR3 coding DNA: TGTGCCAGCAGTTTCTACCCGCAGGGCTACACCTTC. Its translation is CASSFYPQGYTF.

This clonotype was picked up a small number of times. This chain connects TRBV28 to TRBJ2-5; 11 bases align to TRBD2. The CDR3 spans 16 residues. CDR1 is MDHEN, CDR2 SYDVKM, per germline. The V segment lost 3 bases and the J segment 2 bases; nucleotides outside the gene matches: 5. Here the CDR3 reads CASSFIAGGQQETQYF. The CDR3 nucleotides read TGTGCCAGCAGTTTTATAGCGGGAGGGCAGCAAGAGACCCAGTACTTC.

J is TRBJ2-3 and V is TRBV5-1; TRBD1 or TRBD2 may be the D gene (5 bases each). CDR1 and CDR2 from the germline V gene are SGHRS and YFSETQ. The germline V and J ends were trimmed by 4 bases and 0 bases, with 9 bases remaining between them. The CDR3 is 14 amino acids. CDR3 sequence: CASSVRDSTDTQYF. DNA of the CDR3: TGCGCCAGCAGCGTCCGGGACAGCACAGATACGCAGTATTTT. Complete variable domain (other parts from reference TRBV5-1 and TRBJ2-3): KAGVTQTPRYLIKTRGQQVTLSCSPISGHRSVSWYQQTPGQGLQFLFEYFSETQRNKGNFPGRFSGRQFSNSRSEMNVSTLELGDSALYLCASSVRDSTDTQYFGPGTRLTVL.

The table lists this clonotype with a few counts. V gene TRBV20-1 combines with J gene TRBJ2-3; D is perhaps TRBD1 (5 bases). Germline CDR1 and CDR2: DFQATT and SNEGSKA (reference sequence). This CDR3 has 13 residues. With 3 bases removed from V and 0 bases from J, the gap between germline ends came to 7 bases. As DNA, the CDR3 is TGCAGTGCTAGCCCAGGGAGCACAGATACGCAGTATTTT. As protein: CSASPGSTDTQYF.